This T cell receptor (beta chain) was identified in a study of blood T cell repertoires in COVID-19. At the level of the study: T cells, B-cell-depleted T cells, or PBMCs supplied cDNA or gDNA.

Trimming removed 7 bases from V and 7 bases from J; junction bases left unmatched: 18. The CDR3 extends over 18 amino acids. Germline loops: CDR1 LNHDA, CDR2 SQIVND (reference sequence). Original data processing: Estimation of nucleated cell counts relied on the amplification of reference gene primers. Profiling relied on immunoSEQ multiplex PCR, and the TCRdb table lists in-frame clones only, not all of them. V, J and clone size are those of that table, while D and trimming were read from the DNA. In the table there are approximately 240,000 clones, 80% to 90% of which are singletons. The genes are TRBV19 and TRBJ1-6; 8 bases align to TRBD1. Sequencing was performed on PBMCs or T cells enriched from blood (not recorded which). This clonotype originated in a young woman in a cohort exposed to, infected with or recovered from COVID-19 (not recorded which). The CDR3 nucleotides are TGTGCCAGTACCTTAAAGACAGGGGCTGGCCTCTGGAATTCACCCCTCCACTTT. This translates into CASTLKTGAGLWNSPLHF. The complete variable domain, with remaining parts taken from reference TRBV19 and TRBJ1-6, reads DGGITQSPKYLFRKEGQNVTLSCEQNLNHDAMYWYRQDPGQGLRLIYYSQIVNDFQKGDIAEGYSVSREKKESFPLTVTSAQKNPTAFYLCASTLKTGAGLWNSPLHFGNGTRLTVT.